This passage covers 5 T cell receptor beta chains from one sample sequenced in a study of metastatic and nonmetastatic thyroid tumors. Each patient went into thyroid surgery without having received any treatment. Using MiXCR, TCRdb reanalyzed the PCR reads. The table has approximately 69,000 clones, 14% seen once. The sample comprised blood. All receptors come from a male donor with papillary thyroid cancer or a benign thyroid nodule (not recorded which). Some clones in this sample may be carry-over from other donors' samples.

The J gene is TRBJ2-1, the V gene TRBV6-1; the match to TRBD2 covers 7 bases. Germline V CDR1 and CDR2: MNHNS, SASEGT. This CDR3 has 12 residues. The ends lost 5 bases at V and 13 bases at J; junction bases unmatched: 8. The chain's CDR3 is CASSPTSEAQFF. As DNA, the CDR3 is TGTGCCAGCAGTCCTACTAGCGAGGCACAGTTCTTC.

This clone was seen at least ten times. The chain couples TRBV28 to TRBJ1-1, with 7 positions matching TRBD1. The V gene end was trimmed by 10 bases and the J gene end by 0 bases; junction bases not matched to a gene: 8. The CDR3 has 14 amino acids. The germline CDR1 and CDR2 sequences are MDHEN and SYDVKM. This CDR3 reads CATWSTGMNTEAFF. The CDR3 coding sequence is TGTGCCACCTGGTCGACAGGGATGAACACTGAAGCTTTCTTT. Drawing the rest from reference TRBV28 and TRBJ1-1, the complete variable domain is DVKVTQSSRYLVKRTGEKVFLECVQDMDHENMFWYRQDPGLGLRLIYFSYDVKMKEKGDIPEGYSVSREKKERFSLILESASTNQTSMYLCATWSTGMNTEAFFGQGTRLTVV.

This clone came up many times. The rearrangement uses TRBV30 and TRBJ1-4; D gene uncertain. The CDR3 is made up of 13 amino acids. Trimming shortened V by 7 bases and J by 8 bases, and 17 bases separated the two germline ends. Germline CDR1 GTSNPN, CDR2 SVGIG (reference sequence). This CDR3 reads CASFGGWGEKLFF. In nucleotides, the CDR3 is TGTGCCTCCTTCGGAGGATGGGGAGAAAAACTGTTTTTT.

The chain links TRBV3-1 to TRBJ1-4, with D possibly TRBD1 on 6 matching bases. The CDR3 is 15 amino acids. V was shortened by 0 bases and J by 7 bases, with 12 bases between the two germline ends. Germline V CDR1 and CDR2: LGHDT, YNNKEL (reference sequence). CDR3 bases: TGTGCCAGCAGCCAAGAATCCAGGGGCCGTGAAAAACTGTTTTTT. As protein: CASSQESRGREKLFF.

This chain connects TRBV29-1 to TRBJ2-1; 8 positions agree with TRBD1. Trimming removed 6 bases from V and 3 bases from J; junction bases left unmatched: 13. The germline gives CDR1 SQVTM, CDR2 ANQGSEA. The CDR3 totals 16 residues. The CDR3 DNA sequence: TGCAGCGTCCACCTGGGACAGGTGAGCTACTACAATGAGCAGTTCTTC. Its translation: CSVHLGQVSYYNEQFF.